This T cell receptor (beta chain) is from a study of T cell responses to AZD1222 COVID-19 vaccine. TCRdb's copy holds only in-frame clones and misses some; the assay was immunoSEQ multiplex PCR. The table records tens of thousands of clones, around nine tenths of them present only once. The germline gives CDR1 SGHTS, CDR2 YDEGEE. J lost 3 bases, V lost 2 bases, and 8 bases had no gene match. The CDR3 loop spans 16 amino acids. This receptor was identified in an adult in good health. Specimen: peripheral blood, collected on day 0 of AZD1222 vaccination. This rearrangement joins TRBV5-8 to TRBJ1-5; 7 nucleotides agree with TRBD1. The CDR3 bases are TGTGCCAGCAGCTTCAGGGACAGAGGGGACAATCAGCCCCAGCATTTT. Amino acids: CASSFRDRGDNQPQHF.